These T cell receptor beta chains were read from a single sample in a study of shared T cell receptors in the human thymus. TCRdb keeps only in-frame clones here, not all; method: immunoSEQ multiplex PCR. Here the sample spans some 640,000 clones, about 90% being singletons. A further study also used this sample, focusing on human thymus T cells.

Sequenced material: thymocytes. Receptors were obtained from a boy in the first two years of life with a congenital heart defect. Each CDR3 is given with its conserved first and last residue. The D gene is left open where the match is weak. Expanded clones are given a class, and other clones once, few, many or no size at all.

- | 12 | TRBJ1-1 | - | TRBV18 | CASSKGGTEAFF | TGTGCCAGCTCAAAAGGGGGCACTGAAGCTTTCTTT
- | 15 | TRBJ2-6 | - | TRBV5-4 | CASSPGYSGANVLTF | TGTGCCAGCAGCCCAGGGTACTCTGGGGCCAACGTCCTGACTTTC
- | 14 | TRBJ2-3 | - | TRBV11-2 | CASSLGRGTDTQYF | TGTGCCAGCAGCTTAGGGCGGGGCACAGATACGCAGTATTTT
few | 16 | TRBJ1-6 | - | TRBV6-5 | CASSYNPRAFNSPLHF | TGTGCCAGCAGTTACAATCCCAGGGCCTTCAATTCACCCCTCCACTTT
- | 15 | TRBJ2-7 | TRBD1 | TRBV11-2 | CASSLADRANYEQYF | TGTGCCAGCAGCTTAGCGGACAGGGCCAATTACGAGCAGTACTTC
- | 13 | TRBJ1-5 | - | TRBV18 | CASSPEGVQPQHF | TGTGCCAGCTCACCGGAGGGAGTTCAGCCCCAGCATTTT
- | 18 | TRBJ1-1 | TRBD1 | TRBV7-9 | CASRERDRRPLMNTEAFF | TGTGCCAGCAGAGAGCGGGACAGGCGCCCCTTGATGAACACTGAAGCTTTCTTT
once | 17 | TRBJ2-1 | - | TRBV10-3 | CAISETKTKGGLSEQFF | TGTGCCATCAGTGAGACCAAGACTAAGGGGGGGTTGAGTGAGCAGTTCTTC
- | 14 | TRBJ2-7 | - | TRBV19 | CASNSGWSDYEQYF | TGTGCCAGTAACTCCGGGTGGTCGGATTACGAGCAGTACTTC
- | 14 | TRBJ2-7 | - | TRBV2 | CASSGTPTSYEQYF | TGTGCCAGCAGTGGGACTCCCACCTCCTACGAGCAGTACTTC
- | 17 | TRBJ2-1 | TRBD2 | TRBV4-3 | CASSQDAGGRANGEQFF | TGCGCCAGCAGCCAAGACGCGGGCGGGAGGGCCAACGGGGAGCAGTTCTTC
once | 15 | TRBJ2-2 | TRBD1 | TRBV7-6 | CASSPRQGDTGELFF | TGTGCCAGCAGCCCCCGACAGGGGGATACCGGGGAGCTGTTTTTT
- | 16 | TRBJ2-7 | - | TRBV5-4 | CASSLYDRKSSYEQYF | TGTGCCAGCAGCTTGTACGACAGGAAAAGCTCCTACGAGCAGTACTTC
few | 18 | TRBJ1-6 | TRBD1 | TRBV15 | CATSRDSTGGKIDSPLHF | TGTGCCACCAGCAGGGACTCGACAGGGGGCAAGATAGATTCCCCCCTCCACTTT
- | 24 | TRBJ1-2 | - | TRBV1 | CTSSQDQIWDRTERLEGSNYGYTF | TGCACCAGCAGCCAAGATCAAATTTGGGACAGGACAGAAAGACTGGAAGGGTCTAACTATGGCTACACCTTC